A single sample is the source of the 22 T cell receptor beta chains below, sequenced in a study of blood T cell repertoires in COVID-19. The table came from immunoSEQ multiplex PCR; TCRdb's copy has only in-frame clones and leaves some out. The table shows around 150,000 clones, with 80% to 90% occurring only once. The sequenced sample consisted of peripheral blood. The source of these receptors is a middle-aged man with acute or convalescent COVID-19.

The V call is TRBV15, the J call TRBJ1-5; D perhaps matches TRBD1 (5 bases). The length of the CDR3 is 14 residues. V gave up 5 bases and J gave up 4 bases, with 12 bases separating them. Germline CDR1 and CDR2: LNHNV and YYDKDF (reference sequence). The CDR3 protein is CATSGGGMNQPQHF. In DNA form, the CDR3 reads TGTGCCACCAGCGGCGGGGGAATGAATCAGCCCCAGCATTTT.

The chain recombines TRBV3-1 (or the pseudogene TRBV3-2) with TRBJ1-2, with no clear D. Germline-derived CDR1 and CDR2 are LGHDT and YNNKEL (reference sequence). V dropped 5 bases and J dropped 7 bases, with 11 bases sitting between them. The CDR3 runs 12 residues. The DNA for the CDR3 is TGTGCCAGCAGCACCCGGGAGTCTGGCTACACCTTC. Amino acid sequence: CASSTRESGYTF.

This clone was picked up a small number of times. This chain joins TRBV2 and TRBJ2-7, with a weak D call TRBD2 (6 bases). This CDR3 is 14 amino acids long. Germline-derived CDR1 and CDR2 are SNHLY and FYNNEI. The V and J ends lost 7 bases and 1 base respectively, with 14 bases between them. CDR3 residues: CASTPFGGSYEQYF. In DNA form, the CDR3 reads TGTGCCAGCACCCCCTTTGGGGGGTCCTACGAGCAGTACTTC.

V is TRBV6-2 or TRBV6-3 and J is TRBJ1-5; a weak D match, TRBD1 (6 bases). The V and J ends lost 6 bases and 2 bases respectively, with 17 bases between them. This CDR3 is 16 amino acids long. In germline, CDR1 is MNHEY, CDR2 SVGEGT. CDR3 in amino acids: CASSLWTVVGNQPQHF. CDR3 sequence (DNA): TGTGCCAGCAGCCTTTGGACAGTCGTTGGCAATCAGCCCCAGCATTTT.

The V and J genes are TRBV5-1 and TRBJ2-1, with D maybe TRBD1 (6 bases). This CDR3 region has 16 residues. In germline, CDR1 is SGHRS, CDR2 YFSETQ. With 3 bases removed from V and 4 bases from J, the gap between germline ends came to 17 bases. CDR3 region: CASSSWTDYSYNEQFF. In nucleotides, the CDR3 is TGCGCCAGCAGCTCGTGGACAGATTATTCTTACAATGAGCAGTTCTTC.

V is TRBV6-5 and J is TRBJ1-2; 9 nucleotides line up with TRBD1. J lost 4 bases, V lost 8 bases, and 8 bases had no gene match. Germline values: CDR1 MNHEY, CDR2 SVGAGI. CDR3 size: 14 residues. The CDR3 DNA reads TGTGCCAGCGGACCAACAGGGGGCGGCTATGGCTACACCTTC. It encodes CASGPTGGGYGYTF.

The V and J genes are TRBV24-1 and TRBJ1-4; the D gene is possibly TRBD1 (6 bases). Germline CDR1 reads KGHDR; CDR2 reads SFDVKD. The CDR3 sequence is 16 residues long. V dropped 2 bases and J dropped 6 bases, with 15 bases sitting between them. Written as DNA, the CDR3 is TGTGCCACCAGTGATTCACGGCAGGGGAGTTATGAAAAACTGTTTTTT. It is translated as CATSDSRQGSYEKLFF.

V and J are TRBV19 and TRBJ2-7; 8 bases map to TRBD1. With V trimmed by 4 bases and J by 0 bases, 2 bases remained unmatched. The CDR3 has 14 amino acids. CDR1 LNHDA and CDR2 SQIVND come from the germline V gene (reference sequence). The CDR3 spells CASSRQGSSYEQYF. CDR3 sequence (DNA): TGTGCCAGTAGTAGACAGGGGTCCTCCTACGAGCAGTACTTC. Full variable domain (outside the CDR3, taken from reference TRBV19 and TRBJ2-7): DGGITQSPKYLFRKEGQNVTLSCEQNLNHDAMYWYRQDPGQGLRLIYYSQIVNDFQKGDIAEGYSVSREKKESFPLTVTSAQKNPTAFYLCASSRQGSSYEQYFGPGTRLTVT.

In this sample, this clone turned up once. This chain connects TRBV3-1 (or the pseudogene TRBV3-2) to TRBJ1-1; D is perhaps TRBD1 (6 bases). Trimming cost V 8 bases and J 5 bases, with 15 bases left between them. The V gene's germline CDR1 is LGHDT and CDR2 YNNKEL (reference sequence). The CDR3 sequence is 13 residues long. The CDR3 nucleotides are TGTGCCAGCGCCCGGGGGGCGCGGACTGAAGCTTTCTTT. This codes for CASARGARTEAFF.

The chain uses TRBV15 and TRBJ2-3; 10 bases match TRBD1. The ends lost 3 bases at V and 1 base at J; junction bases unmatched: 4. This CDR3 contains 16 residues. The germline V gene encodes CDR1 LNHNV and CDR2 YYDKDF (reference sequence). CDR3 amino acids: CATSSRQGAGTDTQYF. The DNA for the CDR3 is TGTGCCACCAGCAGCAGACAGGGGGCAGGCACAGATACGCAGTATTTT. Looking up the rest from reference TRBV15 and TRBJ2-3 gives the full variable domain: DAMVIQNPRYQVTQFGKPVTLSCSQTLNHNVMYWYQQKSSQAPKLLFHYYDKDFNNEADTPDNFQSRRPNTSFCFLDIRSPGLGDTAMYLCATSSRQGAGTDTQYFGPGTRLTVL.

V usage is TRBV29-1 and J usage is TRBJ1-1; 7 bases agree with TRBD1. V shed 0 bases, J shed 1 base, and the junction held 5 bases outside the gene matches. Germline assignment: CDR1 SQVTM and CDR2 ANQGSEA. The CDR3 length is 15 residues. The CDR3 loop reads CSVEDGTVWNTEAFF. CDR3 in DNA: TGCAGCGTTGAAGATGGGACAGTCTGGAACACTGAAGCTTTCTTT. Using reference TRBV29-1 and TRBJ1-1 for the parts outside the CDR3, the full variable domain is SAVISQKPSRDICQRGTSLTIQCQVDSQVTMMFWYRQQPGQSLTLIATANQGSEATYESGFVIDKFPISRPNLTFSTLTVSNMSPEDSSIYLCSVEDGTVWNTEAFFGQGTRLTVV.

The chain uses TRBV7-9 and TRBJ1-2; a possible D gene is TRBD1 (6 bases). Germline V gene lookup returns CDR1 SEHNR and CDR2 FQNEAQ (reference sequence). The CDR3 extends over 14 amino acids. V lost 8 bases and J lost 2, with 15 bases in between. The DNA for the CDR3 is TGTGCCAGCGAAACGGCGGGGGCGAACTATGGCTACACCTTC. Protein: CASETAGANYGYTF.

This clone has more than one count but fewer than ten. The chain carries TRBV30 and TRBJ1-2; a weak D match, TRBD1 (5 bases). The V gene lost 1 base and the J gene lost 8 bases, with 14 bases spanning the gap. Germline V CDR1 and CDR2: GTSNPN, SVGIG (reference sequence). The CDR3 spans 13 residues. CDR3 residues: CAWSGGRGRGYTF. CDR3 DNA: TGTGCCTGGAGTGGTGGTAGGGGTCGAGGCTACACCTTC.

The V call is TRBV5-6, the J call TRBJ2-3, with TRBD1 as a possible D gene (5 bases). With 4 bases removed from V and 6 bases from J, the gap between germline ends came to 12 bases. CDR1 SGHDT and CDR2 YYEEEE come from the germline V gene. The CDR3 runs to 13 residues. CDR3 in amino acids: CASSDTGPDTQYF. The CDR3 region has the DNA TGTGCCAGCAGCGATACAGGCCCCGATACGCAGTATTTT.

J is TRBJ1-3 and V is TRBV5-1; tentative D call: TRBD1 (5 bases). There are 15 residues in the CDR3. The V end was cut by 0 bases, the J end by 2 bases, with 9 bases between. The V gene's germline CDR1 is SGHRS and CDR2 YFSETQ. This CDR3 is CASSLGGSAGNTIYF. The CDR3 coding sequence is TGCGCCAGCAGCTTGGGGGGCTCCGCTGGAAACACCATATATTTT.

The chain uses TRBV7-9 and TRBJ2-7; 8 nucleotides match TRBD2. Germline lookup yields CDR1 SEHNR and CDR2 FQNEAQ (reference sequence). CDR3 length: 15 amino acids. V was clipped by 5 bases and J by 1 base; unmatched bases: 7. CDR3 sequence: CASSPRLAQSYEQYF. The CDR3 DNA follows: TGTGCCAGCAGCCCTAGACTAGCGCAATCCTACGAGCAGTACTTC.

The chain combines TRBV5-1 with TRBJ2-1, with D possibly TRBD2 on 5 matching bases. CDR1 and CDR2 from the germline V gene are SGHRS and YFSETQ. Trimming took off 0 bases at V and 12 bases at J, with 13 bases between the two ends. There are 13 residues in the CDR3. This chain's CDR3 is CASSLGSSEGQFF. DNA of the CDR3: TGCGCCAGCAGCTTGGGGTCCTCCGAGGGGCAGTTCTTC.

The chain joins TRBV9 to TRBJ1-4; D perhaps matches TRBD1 (5 bases). Trimming removed 0 bases from V and 0 bases from J, with 9 bases in between. The CDR3 loop spans 16 amino acids. Germline assignment: CDR1 SGDLS and CDR2 YYNGEE. CDR3 DNA: TGTGCCAGCAGCGTAGAGGGGATTGCAACTAATGAAAAACTGTTTTTT. Protein: CASSVEGIATNEKLFF.

This chain uses TRBV16 with TRBJ2-4; 8 nucleotides line up with TRBD1. The V segment lost 4 bases and the J segment 0 bases; nucleotides outside the gene matches: 5. The CDR3 contains 16 residues. The germline V gene has CDR1 KGHSY and CDR2 FQNENV. Here the CDR3 reads CASSPRTGLAKNIQYF. Written as DNA, the CDR3 is TGTGCCAGCAGCCCCAGGACAGGGTTAGCCAAAAACATTCAGTACTTC. Full variable domain (rest looked up from reference TRBV16 and TRBJ2-4): GEEVAQTPKHLVRGEGQKAKLYCAPIKGHSYVFWYQQVLKNEFKFLISFQNENVFDETGMPKERFSAKCLPNSPCSLEIQATKLEDSAVYFCASSPRTGLAKNIQYFGAGTRLSVL.

A single count supports this clone. The chain carries TRBV4-1 and TRBJ2-7; 7 nucleotides align to TRBD1. CDR3 size: 16 residues. Looked up from germline, CDR1 is MGHRA and CDR2 is YSYEKL. Losses at the gene ends were 3 bases for V and 4 bases for J; bases not matched to a gene: 12. CDR3 sequence (DNA): TGCGCCAGCAGCCAGTTATTGACAGGGAGAATTTACGAGCAGTACTTC. Residues: CASSQLLTGRIYEQYF.

V is TRBV12-3 or TRBV12-4 and J is TRBJ1-2; D is perhaps TRBD1 (5 bases). There are 13 residues in the CDR3. Trimming pared 5 bases from V and 7 bases from J, leaving 14 bases between. This chain's CDR3 is CASSPGRELGYTF. In DNA form, the CDR3 reads TGTGCCAGCAGTCCGGGCAGGGAACTTGGCTACACCTTC.

This clone appeared once. CDR3 in DNA: TGCAGCGTGCACAGGGCCGGCGGTAATGGCTACACCTTC. Its protein is CSVHRAGGNGYTF. V is TRBV29-1 and J is TRBJ1-2; maybe TRBD1 (6 bases). V was cut by 6 bases and J by 6 bases, with 17 bases left in between. Per germline, CDR1 SQVTM and CDR2 ANQGSEA. This CDR3 has 13 amino acids.